These 9 T cell receptor beta chains originate from one sample sequenced in a study of blood T cell repertoires in COVID-19. The table came from immunoSEQ multiplex PCR; TCRdb's copy has only in-frame clones and leaves some out. Among a few hundred thousand clones listed, 85% were seen once. The sequenced material came from peripheral blood. All receptors come from a man aged 45-65 years with active or convalescent COVID-19.

The chain joins TRBV9 to TRBJ2-7; weak D call: TRBD2 (6 bases). CDR1 is SGDLS and CDR2 is YYNGEE in the germline V gene. Trimming removed 0 bases from V and 3 bases from J, with 10 bases in between. This CDR3 is 14 amino acids long. The CDR3 here is CASSVDPAGYEQYF. DNA of the CDR3: TGTGCCAGCAGCGTAGATCCAGCGGGCTACGAGCAGTACTTC. The full variable domain, rest sourced from reference TRBV9 and TRBJ2-7, is DSGVTQTPKHLITATGQRVTLRCSPRSGDLSVYWYQQSLDQGLQFLIQYYNGEERAKGNILERFSAQQFPDLHSELNLSSLELGDSALYFCASSVDPAGYEQYFGPGTRLTVT.

The rearrangement uses TRBV4-3 and TRBJ2-7, with D possibly TRBD1 on 5 matching bases. With 0 bases removed from V and 12 bases from J, the gap between germline ends came to 21 bases. The CDR3 is 15 amino acids. Germline V gives CDR1 LGHNA, CDR2 YSLEER. In nucleotides, the CDR3 is TGCGCCAGCAGCCAAGAGTCCCCGAATCAGGGCAAAAGGTACTTC. Translating gives CASSQESPNQGKRYF.

This clone was counted once. The rearrangement links TRBV5-1 to TRBJ2-1; a possible D gene is TRBD2 (5 bases). Germline-derived CDR1 and CDR2 are SGHRS and YFSETQ. Between the trimmed V and J ends, which lost 0 bases and 7 bases, there was a span of 8 bases. The CDR3 sequence is 13 residues long. The CDR3 nucleotides read TGCGCCAGCAGCTTGGCGGGGAAGAATGAGCAGTTCTTC. It encodes CASSLAGKNEQFF.

The rearrangement uses TRBV28 and TRBJ2-4; perhaps TRBD1 as D (6 bases). Between the trimmed V and J ends, which lost 6 bases and 1 base, there was a span of 10 bases. The CDR3 loop spans 14 amino acids. In germline, CDR1 is MDHEN, CDR2 SYDVKM. The CDR3 DNA is TGTGCCAGCAGGGACAGTCTTGCCAAAAACATTCAGTACTTC. It yields the protein CASRDSLAKNIQYF.

The chain couples TRBV5-1 to TRBJ1-1; D unclear. The CDR3 has 12 residues. V lost 3 bases and J lost 8, with 11 bases in between. The germline CDR1 and CDR2 sequences are SGHRS and YFSETQ. The CDR3 region is CASSSPAGEAFF. CDR3 nucleotide sequence: TGCGCCAGCAGCTCTCCAGCAGGAGAAGCTTTCTTT.

In regard to this clone: A junction end diverges from the germline sequence, so it may reflect a read error. The gene calls are TRBV30 and TRBJ1-1; D is unresolved. This CDR3 comprises 11 residues. CDR1 is GTSNPN, CDR2 SVGIG, per germline (reference sequence). The CDR3: CVWSDGAEAFF. The CDR3 nucleotides read TGTGTCTGGAGTGACGGGGCTGAAGCTTTCTTT.

The chain combines TRBV7-9 with TRBJ2-5; a weak D match, TRBD1 (6 bases). V gave up 7 bases and J gave up 3 bases, with 15 bases separating them. From germline, CDR1 is SEHNR and CDR2 FQNEAQ (reference sequence). This CDR3 has 14 residues. CDR3 sequence: CASKIRGIEETQYF. The CDR3 DNA reads TGTGCCAGCAAGATCAGGGGAATCGAAGAGACCCAGTACTTC. Supplemented by reference TRBV7-9 and TRBJ2-5, the full variable domain reads DTGVSQNPRHKITKRGQNVTFRCDPISEHNRLYWYRQTLGQGPEFLTYFQNEAQLEKSRLLSDRFSAERPKGSFSTLEIQRTEQGDSAMYLCASKIRGIEETQYFGPGTRLLVL.

With regard to this clone: At the DNA level, this CDR3 is encoded by other sequences in the same sample as well. This chain connects TRBV4-2 to TRBJ2-2, with 12 bases aligning to TRBD2. CDR3 size: 16 residues. Trimming took 4 bases from V and 4 from J; bases not matched to a gene: 4. Germline V gene lookup returns CDR1 LGHNA and CDR2 YNFKEQ. CDR3 protein: CASSPGTSGPTGELFF. DNA for the CDR3: TGTGCCAGCAGCCCTGGGACTAGCGGGCCCACCGGGGAGCTGTTTTTT.

CDR3 nucleotides: TGCGCCAGCCGCCAACTAGGAGGGGTGAGACAGCGGGTCCGCACTGAAGCTTTCTTT. Encoded protein: CASRQLGGVRQRVRTEAFF. The J gene is TRBJ1-1, the V gene TRBV5-1, with D perhaps matching TRBD1 (5 bases). V was pared by 7 bases and J by 4 bases, with 32 bases between. Looked up from germline, CDR1 is SGHRS and CDR2 is YFSETQ. CDR3 size: 19 residues.